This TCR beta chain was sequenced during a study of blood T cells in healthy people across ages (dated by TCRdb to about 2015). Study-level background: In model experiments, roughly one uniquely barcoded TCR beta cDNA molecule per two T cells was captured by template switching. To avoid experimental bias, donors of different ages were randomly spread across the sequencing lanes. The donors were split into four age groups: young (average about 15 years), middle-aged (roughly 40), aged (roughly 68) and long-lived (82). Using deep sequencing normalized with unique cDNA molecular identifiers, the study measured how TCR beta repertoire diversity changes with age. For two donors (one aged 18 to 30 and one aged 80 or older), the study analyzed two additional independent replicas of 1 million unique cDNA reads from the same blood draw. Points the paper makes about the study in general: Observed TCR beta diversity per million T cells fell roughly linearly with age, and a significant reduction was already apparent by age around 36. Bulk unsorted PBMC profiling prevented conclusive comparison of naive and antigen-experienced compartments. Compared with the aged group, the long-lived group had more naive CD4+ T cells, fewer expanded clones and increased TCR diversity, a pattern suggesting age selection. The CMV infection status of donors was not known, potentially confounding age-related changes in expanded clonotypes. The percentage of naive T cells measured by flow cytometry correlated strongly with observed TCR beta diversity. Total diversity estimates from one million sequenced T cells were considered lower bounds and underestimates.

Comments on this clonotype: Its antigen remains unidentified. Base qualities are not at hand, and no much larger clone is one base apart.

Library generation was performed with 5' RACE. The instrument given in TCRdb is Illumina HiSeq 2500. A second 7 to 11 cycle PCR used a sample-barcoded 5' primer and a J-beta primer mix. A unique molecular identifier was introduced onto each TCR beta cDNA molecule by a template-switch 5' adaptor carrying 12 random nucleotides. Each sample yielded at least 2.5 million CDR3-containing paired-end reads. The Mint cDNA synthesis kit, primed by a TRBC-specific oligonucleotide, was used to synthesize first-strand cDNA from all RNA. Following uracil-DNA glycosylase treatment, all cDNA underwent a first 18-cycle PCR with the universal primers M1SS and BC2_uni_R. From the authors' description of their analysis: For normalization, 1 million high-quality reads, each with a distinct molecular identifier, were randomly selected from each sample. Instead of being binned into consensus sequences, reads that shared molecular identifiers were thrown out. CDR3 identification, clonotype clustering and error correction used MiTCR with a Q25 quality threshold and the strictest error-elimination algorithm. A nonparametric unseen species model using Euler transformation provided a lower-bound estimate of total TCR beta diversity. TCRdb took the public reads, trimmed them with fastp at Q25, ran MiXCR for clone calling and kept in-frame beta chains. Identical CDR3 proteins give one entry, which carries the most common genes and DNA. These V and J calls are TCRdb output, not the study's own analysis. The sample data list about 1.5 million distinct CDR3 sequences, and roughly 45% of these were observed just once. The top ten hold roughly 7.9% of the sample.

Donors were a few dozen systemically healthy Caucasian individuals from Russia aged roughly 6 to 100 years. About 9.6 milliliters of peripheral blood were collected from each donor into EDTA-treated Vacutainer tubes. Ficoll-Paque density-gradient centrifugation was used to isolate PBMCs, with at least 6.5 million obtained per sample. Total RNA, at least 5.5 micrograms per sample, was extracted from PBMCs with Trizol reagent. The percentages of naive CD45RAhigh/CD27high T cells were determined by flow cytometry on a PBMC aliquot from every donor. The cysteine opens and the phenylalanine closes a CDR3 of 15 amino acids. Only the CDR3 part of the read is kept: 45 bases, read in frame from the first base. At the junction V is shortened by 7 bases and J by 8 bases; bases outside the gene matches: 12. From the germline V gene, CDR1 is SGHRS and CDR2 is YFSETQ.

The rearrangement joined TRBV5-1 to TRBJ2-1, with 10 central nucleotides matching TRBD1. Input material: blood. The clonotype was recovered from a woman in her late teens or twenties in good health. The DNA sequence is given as TGCGCCAGCTCGGACGGGGACAGGGGCCTTTATGAGCAGTTCTTC. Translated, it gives CASSDGDRGLYEQFF.